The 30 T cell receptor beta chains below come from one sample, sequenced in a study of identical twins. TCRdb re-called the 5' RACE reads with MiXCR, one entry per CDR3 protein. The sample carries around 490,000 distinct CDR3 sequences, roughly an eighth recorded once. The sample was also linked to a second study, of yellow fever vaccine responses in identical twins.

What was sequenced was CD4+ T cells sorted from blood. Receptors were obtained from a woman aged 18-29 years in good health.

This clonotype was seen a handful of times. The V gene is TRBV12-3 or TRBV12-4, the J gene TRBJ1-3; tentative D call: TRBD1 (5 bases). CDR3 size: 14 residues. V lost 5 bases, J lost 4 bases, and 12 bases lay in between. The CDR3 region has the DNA TGTGCCAGCAGTATGGGGACCGAAGGAAACACCATATATTTT. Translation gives CASSMGTEGNTIYF.

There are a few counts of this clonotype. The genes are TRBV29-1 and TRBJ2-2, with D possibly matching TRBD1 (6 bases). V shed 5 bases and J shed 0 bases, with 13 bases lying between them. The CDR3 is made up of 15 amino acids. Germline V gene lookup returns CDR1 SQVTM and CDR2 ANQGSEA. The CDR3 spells CSVRLQGANTGELFF. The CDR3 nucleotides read TGCAGCGTTCGGCTACAGGGCGCGAACACCGGGGAGCTGTTTTTT.

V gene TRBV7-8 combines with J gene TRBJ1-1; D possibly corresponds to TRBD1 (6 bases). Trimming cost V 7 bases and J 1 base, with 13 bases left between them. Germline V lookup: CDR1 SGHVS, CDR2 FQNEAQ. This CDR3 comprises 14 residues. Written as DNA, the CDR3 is TGTGCCAGCACCGCAGGACAGCCGAACACTGAAGCTTTCTTT. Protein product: CASTAGQPNTEAFF. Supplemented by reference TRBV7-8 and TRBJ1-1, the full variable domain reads GAGVSQSPRYKVAKRGQDVALRCDPISGHVSLFWYQQALGQGPEFLTYFQNEAQLDKSGLPSDRFFAERPEGSVSTLKIQRTQQEDSAVYLCASTAGQPNTEAFFGQGTRLTVV.

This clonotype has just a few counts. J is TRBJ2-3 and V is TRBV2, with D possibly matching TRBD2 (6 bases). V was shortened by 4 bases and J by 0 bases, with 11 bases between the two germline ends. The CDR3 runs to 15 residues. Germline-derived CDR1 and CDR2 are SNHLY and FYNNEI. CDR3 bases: TGTGCCAGCAGTGTAGCGGCACCCAGCACAGATACGCAGTATTTT. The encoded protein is CASSVAAPSTDTQYF. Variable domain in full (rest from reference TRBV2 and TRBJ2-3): EPEVTQTPSHQVTQMGQEVILRCVPISNHLYFYWYRQILGQKVEFLVSFYNNEISEKSEIFDDQFSVERPDGSNFTLKIRSTKLEDSAMYFCASSVAAPSTDTQYFGPGTRLTVL.

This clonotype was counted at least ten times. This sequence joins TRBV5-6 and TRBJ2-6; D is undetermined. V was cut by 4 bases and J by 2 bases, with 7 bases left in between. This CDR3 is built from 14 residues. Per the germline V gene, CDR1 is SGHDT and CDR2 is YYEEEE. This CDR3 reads CASSRVTGANVLTF. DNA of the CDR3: TGTGCCAGCAGCCGAGTCACTGGGGCCAACGTCCTGACTTTC.

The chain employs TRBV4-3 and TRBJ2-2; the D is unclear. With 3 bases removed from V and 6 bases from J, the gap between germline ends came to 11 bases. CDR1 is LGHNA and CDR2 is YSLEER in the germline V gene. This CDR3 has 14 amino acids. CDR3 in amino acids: CASSHDLAPGELFF. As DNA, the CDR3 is TGCGCCAGCAGCCATGACCTGGCCCCCGGGGAGCTGTTTTTT.

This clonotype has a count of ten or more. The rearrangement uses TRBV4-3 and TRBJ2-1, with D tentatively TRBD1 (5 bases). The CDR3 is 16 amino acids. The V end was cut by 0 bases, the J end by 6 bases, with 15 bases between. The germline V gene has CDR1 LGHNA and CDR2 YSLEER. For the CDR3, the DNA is TGCGCCAGCAGCCAAGATCGTGCCCTGGGGCGCAATGAGCAGTTCTTC. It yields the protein CASSQDRALGRNEQFF.

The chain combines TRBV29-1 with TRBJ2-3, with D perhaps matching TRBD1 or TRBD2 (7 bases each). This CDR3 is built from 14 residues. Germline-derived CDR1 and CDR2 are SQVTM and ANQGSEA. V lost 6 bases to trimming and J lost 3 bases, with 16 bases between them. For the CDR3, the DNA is TGCAGCGTGTCGGGGGGCAGGGGGACAGATACGCAGTATTTT. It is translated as CSVSGGRGTDTQYF.

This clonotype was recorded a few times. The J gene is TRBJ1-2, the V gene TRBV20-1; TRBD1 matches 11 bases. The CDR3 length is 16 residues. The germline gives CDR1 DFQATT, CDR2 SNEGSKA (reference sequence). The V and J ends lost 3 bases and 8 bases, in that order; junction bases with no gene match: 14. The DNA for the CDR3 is TGCAGTGCTAGGGGACAGGGGGTCAAAACCCCATTCGGCTACACCTTC. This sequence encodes CSARGQGVKTPFGYTF.

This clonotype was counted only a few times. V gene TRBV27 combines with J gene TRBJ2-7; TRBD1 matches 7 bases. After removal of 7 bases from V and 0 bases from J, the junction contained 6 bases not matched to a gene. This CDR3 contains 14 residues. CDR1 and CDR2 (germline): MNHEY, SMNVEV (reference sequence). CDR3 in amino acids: CASKRTGGSYEQYF. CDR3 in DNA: TGTGCCAGCAAGCGGACAGGAGGCTCCTACGAGCAGTACTTC.

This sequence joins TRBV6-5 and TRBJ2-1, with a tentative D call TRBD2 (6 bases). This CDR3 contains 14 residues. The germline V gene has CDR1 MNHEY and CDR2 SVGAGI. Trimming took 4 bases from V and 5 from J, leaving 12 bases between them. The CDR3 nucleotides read TGTGCCAGCAGTTCCATGGGACTCCACAATGAGCAGTTCTTC. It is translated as CASSSMGLHNEQFF.

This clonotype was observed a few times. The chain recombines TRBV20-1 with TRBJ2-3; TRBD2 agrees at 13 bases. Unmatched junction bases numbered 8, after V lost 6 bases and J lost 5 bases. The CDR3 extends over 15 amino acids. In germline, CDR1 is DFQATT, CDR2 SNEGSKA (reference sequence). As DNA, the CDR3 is TGCAGTGCCCTTAGACTAGCGGGAGGCCTAGATACGCAGTATTTT. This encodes CSALRLAGGLDTQYF.

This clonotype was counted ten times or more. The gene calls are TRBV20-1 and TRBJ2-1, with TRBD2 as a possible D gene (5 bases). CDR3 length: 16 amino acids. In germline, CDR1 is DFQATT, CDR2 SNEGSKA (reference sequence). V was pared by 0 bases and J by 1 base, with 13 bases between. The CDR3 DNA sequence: TGCAGTGCTAGAGACCAGACCAGGAGGTCCTACAATGAGCAGTTCTTC. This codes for CSARDQTRRSYNEQFF.

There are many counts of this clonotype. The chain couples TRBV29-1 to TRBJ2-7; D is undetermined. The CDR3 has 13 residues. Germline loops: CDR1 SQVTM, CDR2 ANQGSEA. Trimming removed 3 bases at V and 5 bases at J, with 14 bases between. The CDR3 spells CSVDVAGGDEQYF. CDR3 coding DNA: TGCAGCGTTGATGTTGCAGGTGGCGACGAGCAGTACTTC.

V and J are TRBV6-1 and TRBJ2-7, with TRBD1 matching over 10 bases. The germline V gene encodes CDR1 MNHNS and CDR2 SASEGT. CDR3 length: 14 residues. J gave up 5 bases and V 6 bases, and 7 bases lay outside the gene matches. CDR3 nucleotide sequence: TGTGCCAGCAGAACCTCGACAGGGGGCGACGAGCAGTACTTC. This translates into CASRTSTGGDEQYF.

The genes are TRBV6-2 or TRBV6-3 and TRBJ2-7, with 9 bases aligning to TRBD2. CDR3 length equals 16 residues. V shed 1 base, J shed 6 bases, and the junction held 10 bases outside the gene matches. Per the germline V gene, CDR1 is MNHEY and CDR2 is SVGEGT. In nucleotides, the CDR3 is TGTGCCAGCAGTTACTGGCCTAGCGGGACACGTCTCGAGCAGTACTTC. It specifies CASSYWPSGTRLEQYF.

This chain's CDR3 is CATGQGSYEQYF. CDR3 nucleotide sequence: TGCGCCACGGGACAGGGGTCCTACGAGCAGTACTTC. The J gene is TRBJ2-7, the V gene TRBV10-1; TRBD1 aligns across 10 bases. There are 12 residues in the CDR3. Unmatched junction bases numbered 1, after V lost 10 bases and J lost 1 base. Per germline, CDR1 WNHNN and CDR2 SYGVQD (reference sequence).

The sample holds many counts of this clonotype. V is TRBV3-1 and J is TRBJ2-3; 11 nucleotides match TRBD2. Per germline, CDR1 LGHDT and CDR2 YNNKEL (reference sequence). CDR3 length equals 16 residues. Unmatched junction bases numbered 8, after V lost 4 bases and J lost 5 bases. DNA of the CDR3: TGTGCCAGCAGCCCGACTAGCGGGGCCCCCGGAGATACGCAGTATTTT. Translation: CASSPTSGAPGDTQYF.

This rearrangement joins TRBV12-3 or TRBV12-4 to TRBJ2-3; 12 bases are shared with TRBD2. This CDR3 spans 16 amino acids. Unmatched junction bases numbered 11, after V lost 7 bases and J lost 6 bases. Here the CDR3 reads CASIISGLAGPDTQYF. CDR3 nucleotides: TGTGCCAGCATCATCTCCGGACTAGCGGGACCGGATACGCAGTATTTT.

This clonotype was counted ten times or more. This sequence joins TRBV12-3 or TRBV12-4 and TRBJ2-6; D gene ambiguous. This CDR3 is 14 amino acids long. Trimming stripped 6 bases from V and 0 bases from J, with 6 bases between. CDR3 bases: TGTGCCAGCAGCGAACTCTCTGGGGCCAACGTCCTGACTTTC. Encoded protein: CASSELSGANVLTF.

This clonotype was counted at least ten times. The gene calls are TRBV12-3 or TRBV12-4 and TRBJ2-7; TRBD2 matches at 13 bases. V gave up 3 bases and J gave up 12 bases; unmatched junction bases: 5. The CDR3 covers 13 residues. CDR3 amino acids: CASSFSGLAGMYF. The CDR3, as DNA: TGTGCCAGCAGTTTCTCGGGACTAGCGGGAATGTACTTC.

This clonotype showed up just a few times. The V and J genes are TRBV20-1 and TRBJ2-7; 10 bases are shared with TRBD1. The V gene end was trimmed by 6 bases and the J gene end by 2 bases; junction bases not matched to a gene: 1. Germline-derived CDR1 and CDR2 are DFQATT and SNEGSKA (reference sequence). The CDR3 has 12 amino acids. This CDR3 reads CSAGQGAYEQYF. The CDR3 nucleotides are TGCAGTGCCGGACAGGGGGCCTACGAGCAGTACTTC.

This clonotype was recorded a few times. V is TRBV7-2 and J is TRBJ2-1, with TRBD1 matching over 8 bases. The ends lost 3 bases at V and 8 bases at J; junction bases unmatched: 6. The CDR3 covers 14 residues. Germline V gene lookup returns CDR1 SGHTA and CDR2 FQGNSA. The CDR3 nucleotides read TGTGCCAGCAGCTTCGACAGGGGATCAGATGAGCAGTTCTTC. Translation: CASSFDRGSDEQFF.

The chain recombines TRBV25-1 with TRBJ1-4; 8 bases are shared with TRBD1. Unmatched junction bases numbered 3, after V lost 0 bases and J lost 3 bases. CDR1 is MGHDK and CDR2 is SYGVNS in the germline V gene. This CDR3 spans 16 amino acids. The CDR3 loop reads CASSEYADRANEKLFF. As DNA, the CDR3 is TGTGCCAGCAGTGAATATGCGGACAGGGCTAATGAAAAACTGTTTTTT.

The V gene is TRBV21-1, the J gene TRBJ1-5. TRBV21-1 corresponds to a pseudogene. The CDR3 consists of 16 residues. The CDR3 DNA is TGTGCCAGCAGCAAAGGGGTGACTCCTAGCAATCAGCCCCAGCATTTT. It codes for CASSKGVTPSNQPQHF.

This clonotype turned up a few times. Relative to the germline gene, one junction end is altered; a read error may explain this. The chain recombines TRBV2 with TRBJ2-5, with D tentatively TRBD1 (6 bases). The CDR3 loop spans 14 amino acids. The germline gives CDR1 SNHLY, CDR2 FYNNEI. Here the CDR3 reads CASSVVTGQGTQYF. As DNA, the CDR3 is TGTGCCAGCAGTGTCGTGACAGGACAAGGGACCCAGTACTTC.

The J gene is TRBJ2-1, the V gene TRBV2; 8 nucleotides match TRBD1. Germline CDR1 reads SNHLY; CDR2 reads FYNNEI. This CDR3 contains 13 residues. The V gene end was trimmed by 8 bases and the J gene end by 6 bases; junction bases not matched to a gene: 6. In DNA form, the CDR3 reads TGTGCCAGCGGACGGGACAGGACCAATGAGCAGTTCTTC. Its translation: CASGRDRTNEQFF.

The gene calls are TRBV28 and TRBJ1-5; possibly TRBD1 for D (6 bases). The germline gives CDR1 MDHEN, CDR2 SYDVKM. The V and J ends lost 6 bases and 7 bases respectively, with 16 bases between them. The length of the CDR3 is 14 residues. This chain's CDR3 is CASRSSGARQPQHF. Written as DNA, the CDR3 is TGTGCCAGCAGATCATCAGGGGCGAGGCAGCCCCAGCATTTT.

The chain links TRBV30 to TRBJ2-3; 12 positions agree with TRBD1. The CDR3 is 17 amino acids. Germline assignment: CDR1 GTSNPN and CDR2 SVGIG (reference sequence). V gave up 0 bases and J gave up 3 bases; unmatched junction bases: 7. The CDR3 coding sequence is TGTGCCTGGAGTGTCCCTGGGACAGGGGGCTTTACAGATACGCAGTATTTT. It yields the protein CAWSVPGTGGFTDTQYF. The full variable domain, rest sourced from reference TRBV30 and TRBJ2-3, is SQTIHQWPATLVQPVGSPLSLECTVEGTSNPNLYWYRQAAGRGLQLLFYSVGIGQISSEVPQNLSASRPQDRQFILSSKKLLLSDSGFYLCAWSVPGTGGFTDTQYFGPGTRLTVL.

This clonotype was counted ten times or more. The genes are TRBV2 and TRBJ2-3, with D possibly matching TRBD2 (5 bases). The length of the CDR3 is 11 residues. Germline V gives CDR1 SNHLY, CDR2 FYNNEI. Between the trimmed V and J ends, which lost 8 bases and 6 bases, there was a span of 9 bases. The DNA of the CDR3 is TGTGCCAGCCTGAGGGCGGATACGCAGTATTTT. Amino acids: CASLRADTQYF.